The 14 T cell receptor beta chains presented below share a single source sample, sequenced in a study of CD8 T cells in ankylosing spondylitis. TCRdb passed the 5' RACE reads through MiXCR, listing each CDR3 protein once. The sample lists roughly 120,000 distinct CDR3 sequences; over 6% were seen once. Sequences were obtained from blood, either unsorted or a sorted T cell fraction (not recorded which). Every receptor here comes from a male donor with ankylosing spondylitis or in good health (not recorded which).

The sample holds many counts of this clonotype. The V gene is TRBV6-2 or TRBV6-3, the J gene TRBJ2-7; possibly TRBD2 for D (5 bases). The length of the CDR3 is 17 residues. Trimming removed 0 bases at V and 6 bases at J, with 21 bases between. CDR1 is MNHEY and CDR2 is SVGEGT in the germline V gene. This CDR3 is CASSYSWTPRDGAEQYF. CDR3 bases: TGTGCCAGCAGTTACTCTTGGACTCCGAGAGATGGCGCCGAGCAGTACTTC.

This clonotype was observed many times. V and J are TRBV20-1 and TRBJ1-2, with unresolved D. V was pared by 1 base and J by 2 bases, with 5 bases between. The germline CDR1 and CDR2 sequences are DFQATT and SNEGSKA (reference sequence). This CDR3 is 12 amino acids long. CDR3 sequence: CSARALNYGYTF. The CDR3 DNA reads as TGCAGTGCTAGAGCACTGAACTATGGCTACACCTTC.

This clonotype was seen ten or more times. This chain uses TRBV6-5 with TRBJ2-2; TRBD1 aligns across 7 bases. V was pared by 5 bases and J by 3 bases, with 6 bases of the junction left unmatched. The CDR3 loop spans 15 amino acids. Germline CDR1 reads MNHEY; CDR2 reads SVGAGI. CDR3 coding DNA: TGTGCCAGCAGTCTCGACAGGGTGGACACCGGGGAGCTGTTTTTT. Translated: CASSLDRVDTGELFF.

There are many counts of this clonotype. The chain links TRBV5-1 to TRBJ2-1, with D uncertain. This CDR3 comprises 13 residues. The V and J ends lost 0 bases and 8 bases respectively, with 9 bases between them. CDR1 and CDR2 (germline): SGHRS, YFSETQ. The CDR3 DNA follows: TGCGCCAGCAGCTTGGTGTCTAACTATGAGCAGTTCTTC. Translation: CASSLVSNYEQFF. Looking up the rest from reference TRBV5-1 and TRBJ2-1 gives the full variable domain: KAGVTQTPRYLIKTRGQQVTLSCSPISGHRSVSWYQQTPGQGLQFLFEYFSETQRNKGNFPGRFSGRQFSNSRSEMNVSTLELGDSALYLCASSLVSNYEQFFGPGTRLTVL.

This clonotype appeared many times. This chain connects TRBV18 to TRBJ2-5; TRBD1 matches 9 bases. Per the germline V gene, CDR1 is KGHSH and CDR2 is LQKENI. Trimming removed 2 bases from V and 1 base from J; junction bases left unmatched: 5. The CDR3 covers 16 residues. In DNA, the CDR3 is TGTGCCAGCTCACCATTAGCGACAGGGGGCCAAGAGACCCAGTACTTC. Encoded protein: CASSPLATGGQETQYF.

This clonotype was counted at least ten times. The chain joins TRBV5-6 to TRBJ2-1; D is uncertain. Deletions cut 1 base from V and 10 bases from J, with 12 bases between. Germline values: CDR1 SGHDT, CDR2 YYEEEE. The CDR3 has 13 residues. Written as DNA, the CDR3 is TGTGCCAGCAGCTTGTATACTCCAAGGGAGCAGTTCTTC. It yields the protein CASSLYTPREQFF.

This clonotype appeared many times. The DNA for the CDR3 is TGTGCCAGCAGCAGGGTGTACGGGTACTCCTACGAGCAGTACTTC. This sequence encodes CASSRVYGYSYEQYF. The V gene is TRBV7-2, the J gene TRBJ2-7; D is unclear. CDR1 is SGHTA, CDR2 FQGNSA, per germline. V lost 5 bases to trimming and J lost 0 bases, with 14 bases between them. This CDR3 is 15 amino acids long.

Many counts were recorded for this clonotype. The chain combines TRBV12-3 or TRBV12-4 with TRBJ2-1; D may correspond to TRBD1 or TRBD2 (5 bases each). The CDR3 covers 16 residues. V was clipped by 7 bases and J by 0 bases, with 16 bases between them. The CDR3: CASNPGEGSSYNEQFF. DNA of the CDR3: TGTGCCAGCAACCCCGGTGAGGGGAGCTCCTACAATGAGCAGTTCTTC.

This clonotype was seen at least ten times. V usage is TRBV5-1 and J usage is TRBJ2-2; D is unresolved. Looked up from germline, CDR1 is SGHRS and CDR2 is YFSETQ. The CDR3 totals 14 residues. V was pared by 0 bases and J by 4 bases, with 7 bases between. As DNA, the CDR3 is TGCGCCAGCAGCTTGGAACCGAGCACCGGGGAGCTGTTTTTT. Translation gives CASSLEPSTGELFF.

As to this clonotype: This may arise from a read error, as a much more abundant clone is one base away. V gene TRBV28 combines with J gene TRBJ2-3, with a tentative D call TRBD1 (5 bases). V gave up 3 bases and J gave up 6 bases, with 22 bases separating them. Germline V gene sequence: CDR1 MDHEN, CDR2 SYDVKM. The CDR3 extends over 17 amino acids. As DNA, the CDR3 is TGTGCCAGCAGTTTTCCCCCCTCCTCCCCCAGGGATGATACGCAGTATTTT. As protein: CASSFPPSSPRDDTQYF.

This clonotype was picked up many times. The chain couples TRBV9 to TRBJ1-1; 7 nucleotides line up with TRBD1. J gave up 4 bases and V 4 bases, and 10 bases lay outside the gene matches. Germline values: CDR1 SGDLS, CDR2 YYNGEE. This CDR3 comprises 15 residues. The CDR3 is CASSPGGQLTTEAFF. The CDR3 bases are TGTGCCAGCAGCCCCGGGGGACAGTTAACCACTGAAGCTTTCTTT.

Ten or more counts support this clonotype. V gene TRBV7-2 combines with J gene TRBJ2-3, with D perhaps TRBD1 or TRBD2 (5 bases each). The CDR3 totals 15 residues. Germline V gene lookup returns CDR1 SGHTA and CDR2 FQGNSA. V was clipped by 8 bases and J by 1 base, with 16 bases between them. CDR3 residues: CASLGVGRGTDTQYF. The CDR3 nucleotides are TGTGCCAGCTTAGGGGTGGGGAGAGGCACAGATACGCAGTATTTT.

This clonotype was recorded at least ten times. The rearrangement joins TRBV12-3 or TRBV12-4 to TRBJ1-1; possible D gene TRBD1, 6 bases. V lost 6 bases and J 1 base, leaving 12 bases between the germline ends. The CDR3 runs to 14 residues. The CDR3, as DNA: TGTGCCAGCAGACTCAAAGGGGGGAACACTGAAGCTTTCTTT. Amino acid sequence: CASRLKGGNTEAFF.

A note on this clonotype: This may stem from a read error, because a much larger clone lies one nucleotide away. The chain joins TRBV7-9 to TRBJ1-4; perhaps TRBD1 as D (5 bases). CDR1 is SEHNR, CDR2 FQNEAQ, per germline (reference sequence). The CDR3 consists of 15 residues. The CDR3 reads CASSLGGIANEKLIF. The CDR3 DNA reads TGTGCCAGCAGCTTAGGGGGGATTGCTAATGAAAAACTGATTTTT. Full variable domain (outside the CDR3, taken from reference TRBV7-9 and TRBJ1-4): DTGVSQNPRHKITKRGQNVTFRCDPISEHNRLYWYRQTLGQGPEFLTYFQNEAQLEKSRLLSDRFSAERPKGSFSTLEIQRTEQGDSAMYLCASSLGGIANEKLIFGSGTQLSVL.